The clone carrying this T cell receptor (beta chain) appeared a single time. Antigen specificity is unknown. Sorted-subset replicate PCRs used 150 to 200 ng DNA, approximately 33,000 T cell genomes. Only in-frame clones appear in the TCRdb table, and some are missing; sequencing was by immunoSEQ multiplex PCR. The sample includes over 400,000 clones, around 96% seen only once; the top ten take about 0.068%. In the CD4+ fraction, cells were divided into CD45RA+ naive and CD45RA-negative memory subsets. The data stem from a study of shared clonotypes between healthy human individuals. The V gene's germline CDR1 is MDHEN and CDR2 SYDVKM. This CDR3 is built from 15 residues. Deletions cut 4 bases from V and 6 bases from J, with 16 bases between. Whole-study findings and limits: Larger estimated richness was generally seen in naive subsets than in memory subsets. Sampling covered blood only; tissue repertoires likely differ.

The V call is TRBV28, the J call TRBJ1-5; the D gene is possibly TRBD1 (6 bases). The sequenced sample consisted of naive CD4+ T cells sorted from blood. Described subset: CD45RA+ positively selected. The sequence was collected from a woman aged 25 to 39 in good health. The CDR3 nucleotides are TGTGCCAGCAGTTCGGGGGGCGCTTGGTCTCAGCCCCAGCATTTT. Protein: CASSSGGAWSQPQHF.